Sequencing of this T cell receptor beta chain was carried out in a study of T cell responses to AZD1222 COVID-19 vaccine. CDR1 and CDR2 from the germline V gene are SEHNR and FQNEAQ (reference sequence). The J segment lost 7 bases and the V segment lost 3 bases, leaving 4 bases of the junction unmatched. The CDR3 extends over 14 amino acids. Libraries were prepared by immunoSEQ multiplex PCR; TCRdb keeps only in-frame clonotypes and omits some of them. Of roughly 120,000 clones in the sample, nearly 90% were seen once. Study-wide points: Regions left unmutated in variants are reportedly the target of nearly half of spike-specific TCRs. Distributed over spike, vaccine-associated CD4 TCRs predominated at 160-218 and 743-854. Donors skewed white British and female; clonal diversity was possibly underestimated. Repertoire samples came only from after the peak T cell response.

Of note for this clone: Its antigen remains unidentified.

The chain links TRBV7-9 to TRBJ2-1, with 9 positions matching TRBD2. This TCR came from an adult in good health. Source: peripheral blood, taken on day 0 of AZD1222 vaccination. The CDR3 sequence: CASSFSGSGNEQFF. The CDR3 DNA follows: TGTGCCAGCAGCTTTAGCGGGAGTGGGAATGAGCAGTTCTTC.